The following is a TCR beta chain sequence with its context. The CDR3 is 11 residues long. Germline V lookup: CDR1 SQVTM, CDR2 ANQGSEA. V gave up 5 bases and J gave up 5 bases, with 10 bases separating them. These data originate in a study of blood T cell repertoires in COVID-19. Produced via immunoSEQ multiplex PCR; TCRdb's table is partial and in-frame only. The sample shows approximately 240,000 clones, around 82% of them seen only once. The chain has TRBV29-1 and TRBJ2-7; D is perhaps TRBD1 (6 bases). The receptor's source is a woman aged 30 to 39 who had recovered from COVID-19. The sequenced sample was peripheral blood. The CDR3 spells CSVTGIDEQYF. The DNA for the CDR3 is TGCAGCGTTACAGGGATCGACGAGCAGTACTTC.